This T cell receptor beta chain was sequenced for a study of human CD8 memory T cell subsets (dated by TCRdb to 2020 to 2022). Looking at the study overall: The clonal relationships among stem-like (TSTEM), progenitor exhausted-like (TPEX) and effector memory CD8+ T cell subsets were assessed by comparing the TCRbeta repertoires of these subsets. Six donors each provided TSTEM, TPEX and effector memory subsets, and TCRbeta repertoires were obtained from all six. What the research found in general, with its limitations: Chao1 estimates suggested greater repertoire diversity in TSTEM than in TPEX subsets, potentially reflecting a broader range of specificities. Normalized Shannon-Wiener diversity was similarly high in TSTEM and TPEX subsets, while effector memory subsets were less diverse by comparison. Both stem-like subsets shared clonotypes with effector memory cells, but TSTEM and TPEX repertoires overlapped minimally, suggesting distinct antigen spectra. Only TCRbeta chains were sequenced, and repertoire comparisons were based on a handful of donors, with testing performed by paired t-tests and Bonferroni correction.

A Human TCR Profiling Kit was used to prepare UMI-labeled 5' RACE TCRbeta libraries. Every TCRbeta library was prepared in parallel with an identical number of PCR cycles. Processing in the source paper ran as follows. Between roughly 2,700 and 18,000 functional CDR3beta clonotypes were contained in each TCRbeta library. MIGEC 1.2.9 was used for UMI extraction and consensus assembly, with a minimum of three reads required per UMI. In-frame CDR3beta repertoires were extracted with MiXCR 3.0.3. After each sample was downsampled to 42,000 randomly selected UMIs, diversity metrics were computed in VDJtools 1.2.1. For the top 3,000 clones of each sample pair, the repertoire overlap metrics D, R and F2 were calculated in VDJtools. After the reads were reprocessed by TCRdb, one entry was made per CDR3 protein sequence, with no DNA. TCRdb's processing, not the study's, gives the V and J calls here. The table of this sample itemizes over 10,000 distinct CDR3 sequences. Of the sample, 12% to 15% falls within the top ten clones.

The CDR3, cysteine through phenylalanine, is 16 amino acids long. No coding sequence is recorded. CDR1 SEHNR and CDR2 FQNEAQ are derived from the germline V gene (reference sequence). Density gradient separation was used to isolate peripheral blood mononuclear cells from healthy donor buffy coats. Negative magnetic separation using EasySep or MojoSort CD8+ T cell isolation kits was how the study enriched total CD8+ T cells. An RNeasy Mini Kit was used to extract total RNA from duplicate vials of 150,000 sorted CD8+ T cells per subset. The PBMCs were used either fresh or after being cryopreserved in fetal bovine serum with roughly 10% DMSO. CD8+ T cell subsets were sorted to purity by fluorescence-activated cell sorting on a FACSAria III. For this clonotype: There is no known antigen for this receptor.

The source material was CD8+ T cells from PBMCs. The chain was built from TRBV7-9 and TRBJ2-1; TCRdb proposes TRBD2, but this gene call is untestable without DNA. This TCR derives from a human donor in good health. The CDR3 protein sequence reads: CASSSRLAGAYNEQFF. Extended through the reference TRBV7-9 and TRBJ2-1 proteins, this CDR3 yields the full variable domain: DTGVSQNPRHKITKRGQNVTFRCDPISEHNRLYWYRQTLGQGPEFLTYFQNEAQLEKSRLLSDRFSAERPKGSFSTLEIQRTEQGDSAMYLCASSSRLAGAYNEQFFGPGTRLTVL.